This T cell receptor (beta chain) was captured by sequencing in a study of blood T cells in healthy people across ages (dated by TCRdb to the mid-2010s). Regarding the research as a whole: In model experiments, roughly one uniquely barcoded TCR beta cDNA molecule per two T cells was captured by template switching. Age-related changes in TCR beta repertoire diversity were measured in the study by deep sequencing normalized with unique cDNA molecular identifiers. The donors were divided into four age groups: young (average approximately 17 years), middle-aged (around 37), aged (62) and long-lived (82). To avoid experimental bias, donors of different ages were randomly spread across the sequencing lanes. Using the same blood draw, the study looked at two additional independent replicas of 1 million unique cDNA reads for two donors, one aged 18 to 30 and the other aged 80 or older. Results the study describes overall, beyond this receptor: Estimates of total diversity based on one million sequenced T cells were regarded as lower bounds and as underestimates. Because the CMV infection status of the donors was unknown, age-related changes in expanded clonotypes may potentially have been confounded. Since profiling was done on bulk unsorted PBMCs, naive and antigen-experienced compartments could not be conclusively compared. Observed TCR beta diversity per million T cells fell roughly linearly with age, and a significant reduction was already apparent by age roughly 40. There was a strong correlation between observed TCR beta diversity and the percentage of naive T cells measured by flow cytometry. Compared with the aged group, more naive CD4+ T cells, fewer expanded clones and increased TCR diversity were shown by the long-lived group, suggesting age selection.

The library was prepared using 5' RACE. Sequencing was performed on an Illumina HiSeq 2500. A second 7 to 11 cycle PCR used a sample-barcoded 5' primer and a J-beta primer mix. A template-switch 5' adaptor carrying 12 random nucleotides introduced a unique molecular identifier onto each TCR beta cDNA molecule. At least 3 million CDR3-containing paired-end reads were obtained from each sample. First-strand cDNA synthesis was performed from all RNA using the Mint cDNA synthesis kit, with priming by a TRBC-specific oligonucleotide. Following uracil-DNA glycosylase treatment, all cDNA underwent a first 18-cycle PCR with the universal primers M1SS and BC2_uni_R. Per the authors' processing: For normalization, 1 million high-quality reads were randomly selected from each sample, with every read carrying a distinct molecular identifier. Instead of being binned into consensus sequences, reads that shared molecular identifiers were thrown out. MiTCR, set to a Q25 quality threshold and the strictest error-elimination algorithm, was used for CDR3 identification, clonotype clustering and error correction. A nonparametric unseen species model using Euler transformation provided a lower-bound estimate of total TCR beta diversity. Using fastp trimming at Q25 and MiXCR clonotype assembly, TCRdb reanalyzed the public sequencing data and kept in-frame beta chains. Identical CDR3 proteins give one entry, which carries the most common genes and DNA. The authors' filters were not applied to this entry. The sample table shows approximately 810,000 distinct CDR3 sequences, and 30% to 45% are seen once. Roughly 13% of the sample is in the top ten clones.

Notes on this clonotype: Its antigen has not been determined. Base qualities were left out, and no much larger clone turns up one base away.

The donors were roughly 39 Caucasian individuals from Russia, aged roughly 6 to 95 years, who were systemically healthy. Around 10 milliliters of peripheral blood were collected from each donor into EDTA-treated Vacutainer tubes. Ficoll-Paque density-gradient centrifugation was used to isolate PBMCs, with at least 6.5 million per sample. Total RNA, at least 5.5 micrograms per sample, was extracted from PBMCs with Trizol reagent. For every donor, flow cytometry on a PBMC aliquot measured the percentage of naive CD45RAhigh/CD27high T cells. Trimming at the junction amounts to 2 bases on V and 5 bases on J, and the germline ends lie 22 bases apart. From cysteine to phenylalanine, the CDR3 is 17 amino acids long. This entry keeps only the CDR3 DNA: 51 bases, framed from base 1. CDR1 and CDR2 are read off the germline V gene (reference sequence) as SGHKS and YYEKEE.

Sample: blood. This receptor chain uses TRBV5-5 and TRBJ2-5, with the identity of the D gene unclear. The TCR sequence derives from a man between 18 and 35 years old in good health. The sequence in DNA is TGTGCCAGCAGCTTAGGTCTTTGGGGTCCCGGGTCGGAGACCCAGTACTTC. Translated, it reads CASSLGLWGPGSETQYF.